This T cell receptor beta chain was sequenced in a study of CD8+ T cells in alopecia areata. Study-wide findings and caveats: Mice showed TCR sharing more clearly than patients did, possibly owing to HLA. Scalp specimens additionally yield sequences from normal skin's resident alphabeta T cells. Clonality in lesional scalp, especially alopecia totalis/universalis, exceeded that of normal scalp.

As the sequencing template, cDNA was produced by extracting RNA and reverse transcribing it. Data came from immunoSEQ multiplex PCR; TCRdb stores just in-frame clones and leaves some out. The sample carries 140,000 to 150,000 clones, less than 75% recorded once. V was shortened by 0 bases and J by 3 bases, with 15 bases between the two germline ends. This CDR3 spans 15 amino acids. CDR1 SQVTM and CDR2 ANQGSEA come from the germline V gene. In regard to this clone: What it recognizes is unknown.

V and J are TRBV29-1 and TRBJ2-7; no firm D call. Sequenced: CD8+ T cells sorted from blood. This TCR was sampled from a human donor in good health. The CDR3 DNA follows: TGCAGCGTTGAAGAATCCGGGTTCGGAGACTACGAGCAGTACTTC. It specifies CSVEESGFGDYEQYF.